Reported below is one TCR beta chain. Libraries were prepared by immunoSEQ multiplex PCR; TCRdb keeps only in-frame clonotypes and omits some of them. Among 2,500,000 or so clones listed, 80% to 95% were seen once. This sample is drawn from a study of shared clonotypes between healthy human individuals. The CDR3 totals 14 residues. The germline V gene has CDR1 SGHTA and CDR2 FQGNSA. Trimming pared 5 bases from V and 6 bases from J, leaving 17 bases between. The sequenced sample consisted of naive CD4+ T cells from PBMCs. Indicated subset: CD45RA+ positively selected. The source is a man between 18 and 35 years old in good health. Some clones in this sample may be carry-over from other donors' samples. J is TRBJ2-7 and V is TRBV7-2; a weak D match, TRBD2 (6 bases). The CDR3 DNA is TGTGCCAGCAGCCCCGCCCCGGGGGTCGGCGAGCAGTACTTC. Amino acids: CASSPAPGVGEQYF.